In its sample, the clone carrying this T cell receptor beta chain was seen a few times. Its antigen remains unidentified. These data belong to a study of blood T cells in healthy people across ages. Study-wide results and limits: Estimated diversity that came from one million T cells was considered an underestimate. Reliance upon unsorted PBMCs precluded definitive naive versus antigen-experienced comparison.

For the second PCR, which ran for roughly 6 to 12 cycles, a sample-barcoded 5' primer and a J-beta primer mix were used. Each cDNA was tagged by a template-switch adaptor containing 12 random nucleotides. Each CDR3 protein is one row after TCRdb ran MiXCR on the 5' RACE reads. This sample has some 1.5 million distinct CDR3 sequences, with 28% found just once. Looked up from germline, CDR1 is SEHNR and CDR2 is FQNEAQ (reference sequence). The germline V and J ends were trimmed by 4 bases and 0 bases, with 13 bases remaining between them. The CDR3 runs to 15 residues. The chain employs TRBV7-9 and TRBJ2-7; D assignment may be TRBD1 or TRBD2 (6 bases each). The receptor was derived from a woman aged 25-40 years in good health. The sample was blood. For the CDR3, the DNA is TGTGCCAGCAGCTACCGGAGGGACACCTCCTACGAGCAGTACTTC. Residues: CASSYRRDTSYEQYF.